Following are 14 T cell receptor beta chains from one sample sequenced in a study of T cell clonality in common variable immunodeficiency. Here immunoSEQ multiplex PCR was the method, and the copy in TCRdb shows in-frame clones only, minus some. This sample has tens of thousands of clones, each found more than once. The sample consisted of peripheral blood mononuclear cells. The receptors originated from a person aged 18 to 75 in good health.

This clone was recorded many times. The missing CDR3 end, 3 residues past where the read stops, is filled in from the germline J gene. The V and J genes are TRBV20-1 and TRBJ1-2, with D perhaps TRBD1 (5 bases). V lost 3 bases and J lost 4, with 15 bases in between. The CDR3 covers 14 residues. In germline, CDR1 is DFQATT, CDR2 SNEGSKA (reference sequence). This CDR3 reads CSARESGTIYGYTF. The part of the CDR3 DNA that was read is TGCAGTGCTAGGGAGTCAGGGACTATCTATGGC.

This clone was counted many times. The CDR3 sequence: CSVEDRGAAYGYTF. The DNA read from the CDR3 is TGCAGTGTCGAGGACAGGGGGGCCGCCTATGGC. The rearrangement uses TRBV20-1 and TRBJ1-2, with 10 bases that match TRBD1. The read is 3 residues too short to cover the CDR3 end, so that end is filled in from the germline J gene. The CDR3 is 14 amino acids. The V gene's germline CDR1 is DFQATT and CDR2 SNEGSKA (reference sequence). J was trimmed by 4 bases and V by 7 bases; bases with no gene match: 9.

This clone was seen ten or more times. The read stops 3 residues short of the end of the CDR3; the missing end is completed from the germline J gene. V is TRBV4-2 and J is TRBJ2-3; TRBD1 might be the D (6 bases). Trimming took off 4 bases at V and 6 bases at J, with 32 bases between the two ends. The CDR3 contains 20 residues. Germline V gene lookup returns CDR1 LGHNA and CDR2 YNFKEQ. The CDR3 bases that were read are TGTGCCAGCAGCCTACAGGGATTAAGTGGGTACACGCCGGTGTTGGATACG. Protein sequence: CASSLQGLSGYTPVLDT. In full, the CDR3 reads CASSLQGLSGYTPVLDTQYF.

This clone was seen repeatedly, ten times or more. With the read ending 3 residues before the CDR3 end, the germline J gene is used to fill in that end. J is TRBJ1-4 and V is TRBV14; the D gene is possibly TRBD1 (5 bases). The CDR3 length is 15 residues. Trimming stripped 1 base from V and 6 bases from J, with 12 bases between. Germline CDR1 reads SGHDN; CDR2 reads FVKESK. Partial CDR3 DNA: TGTGCCAGCAGCCAAGTGAAAGGGGCTGATGAAAAA. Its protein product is CASSQVKGADEK. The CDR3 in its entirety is CASSQVKGADEKLFF.

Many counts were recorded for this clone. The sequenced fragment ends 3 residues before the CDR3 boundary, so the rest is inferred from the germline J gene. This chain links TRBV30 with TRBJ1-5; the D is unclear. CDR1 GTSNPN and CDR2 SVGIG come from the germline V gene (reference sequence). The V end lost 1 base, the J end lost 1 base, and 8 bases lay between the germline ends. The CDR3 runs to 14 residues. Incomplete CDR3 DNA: TGTGCCTGGAGTGGGTCGGTCAGCAATCAGCCC. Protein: CAWSGSVSNQP. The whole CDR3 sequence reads CAWSGSVSNQPQHF. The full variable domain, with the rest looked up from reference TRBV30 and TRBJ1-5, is SQTIHQWPATLVQPVGSPLSLECTVEGTSNPNLYWYRQAAGRGLQLLFYSVGIGQISSEVPQNLSASRPQDRQFILSSKKLLLSDSGFYLCAWSGSVSNQPQHFGDGTRLSIL.

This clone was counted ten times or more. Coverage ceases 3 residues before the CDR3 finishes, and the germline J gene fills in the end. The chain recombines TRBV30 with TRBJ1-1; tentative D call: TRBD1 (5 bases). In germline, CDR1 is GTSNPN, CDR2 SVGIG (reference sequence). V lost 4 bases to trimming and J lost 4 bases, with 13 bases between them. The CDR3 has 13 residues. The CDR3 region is CAWTLGGSTEAFF. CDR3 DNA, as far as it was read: TGTGCCTGGACCCTGGGGGGGAGCACTGAA.

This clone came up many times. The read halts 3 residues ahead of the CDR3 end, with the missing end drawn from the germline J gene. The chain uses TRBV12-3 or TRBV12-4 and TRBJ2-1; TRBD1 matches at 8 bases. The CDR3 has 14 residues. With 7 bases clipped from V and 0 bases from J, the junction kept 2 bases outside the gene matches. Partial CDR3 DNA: TGTGCCAGCAAAGGACAGGGCTCCTACAATGAG. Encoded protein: CASKGQGSYNE. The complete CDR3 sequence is CASKGQGSYNEQFF.

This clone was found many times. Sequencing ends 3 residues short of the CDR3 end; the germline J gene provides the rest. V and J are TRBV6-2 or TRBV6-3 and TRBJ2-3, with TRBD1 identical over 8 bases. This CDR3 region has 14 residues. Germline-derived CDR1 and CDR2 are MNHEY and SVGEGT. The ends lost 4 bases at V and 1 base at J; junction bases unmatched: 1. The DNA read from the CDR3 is TGTGCCAGCAGTTCGGGACAGGGCACAGATACG. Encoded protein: CASSSGQGTDT. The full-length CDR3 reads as CASSSGQGTDTQYF.

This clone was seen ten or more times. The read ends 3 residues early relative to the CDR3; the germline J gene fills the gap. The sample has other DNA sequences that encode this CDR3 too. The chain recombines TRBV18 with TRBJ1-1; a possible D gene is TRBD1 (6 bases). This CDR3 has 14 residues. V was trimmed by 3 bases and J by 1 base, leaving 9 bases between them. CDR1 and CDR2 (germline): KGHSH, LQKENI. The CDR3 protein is CASSPRTENTEAFF. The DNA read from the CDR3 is TGTGCCAGCTCACCGAGGACAGAGAACACTGAA. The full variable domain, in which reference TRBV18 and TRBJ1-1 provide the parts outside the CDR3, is NAGVMQNPRHLVRRRGQEARLRCSPMKGHSHVYWYRQLPEEGLKFMVYLQKENIIDESGMPKERFSAEFPKEGPSILRIQQVVRGDSAAYFCASSPRTENTEAFFGQGTRLTVV.

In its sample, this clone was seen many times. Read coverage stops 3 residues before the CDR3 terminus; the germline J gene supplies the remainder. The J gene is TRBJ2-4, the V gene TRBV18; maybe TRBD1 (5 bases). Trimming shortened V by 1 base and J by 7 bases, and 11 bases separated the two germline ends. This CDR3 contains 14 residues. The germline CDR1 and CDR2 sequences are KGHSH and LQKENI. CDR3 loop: CASSPLQGNNIQYF. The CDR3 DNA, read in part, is TGTGCCAGCTCACCACTTCAGGGTAATAACATT.

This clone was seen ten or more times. The CDR3 loop reads CAWDKGAGQPQHF. The sequenced CDR3 bases are TGTGCCTGGGACAAGGGGGCGGGGCAGCCC. This sequence joins TRBV30 and TRBJ1-5; 7 bases align to TRBD1. The read ends 3 residues shy of where the CDR3 ends; the end is completed using the germline J gene. Germline V gene data show CDR1 as GTSNPN and CDR2 as SVGIG (reference sequence). Losses at the gene ends were 5 bases for V and 7 bases for J; bases not matched to a gene: 8. The CDR3 consists of 13 residues.

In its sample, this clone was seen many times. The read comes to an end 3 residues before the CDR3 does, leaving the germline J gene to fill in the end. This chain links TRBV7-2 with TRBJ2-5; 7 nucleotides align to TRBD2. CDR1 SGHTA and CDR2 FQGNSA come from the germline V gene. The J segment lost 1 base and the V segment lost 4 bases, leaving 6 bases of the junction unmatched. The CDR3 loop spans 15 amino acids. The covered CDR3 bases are TGTGCCAGCAGCTCCGGACTAGTCGGCCAAGAGACC. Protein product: CASSSGLVGQET. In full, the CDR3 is CASSSGLVGQETQYF.

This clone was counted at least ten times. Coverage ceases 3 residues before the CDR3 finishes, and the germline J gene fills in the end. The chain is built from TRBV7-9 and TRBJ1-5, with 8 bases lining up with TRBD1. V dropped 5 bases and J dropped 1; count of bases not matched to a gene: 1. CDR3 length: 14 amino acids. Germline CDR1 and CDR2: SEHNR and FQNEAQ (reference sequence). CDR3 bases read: TGTGCCAGCAGCCGGACAGGGAGCAATCAGCCC. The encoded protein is CASSRTGSNQP. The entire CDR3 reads CASSRTGSNQPQHF.

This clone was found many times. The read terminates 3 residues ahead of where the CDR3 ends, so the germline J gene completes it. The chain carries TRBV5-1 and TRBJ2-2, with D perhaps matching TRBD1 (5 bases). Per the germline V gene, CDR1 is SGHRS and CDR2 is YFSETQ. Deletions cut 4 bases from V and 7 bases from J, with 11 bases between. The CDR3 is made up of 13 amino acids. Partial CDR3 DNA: TGCGCCAGCAGCCCCCGACAGATCGGGGAG. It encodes CASSPRQIGE. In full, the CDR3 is CASSPRQIGELFF.